This TCR beta chain was identified during a study of patients and donors after allogeneic stem cell transplantation. CDR1 is MRHNA, CDR2 SNTAGT, per germline. The CDR3 covers 13 residues. Trimming stripped 5 bases from V and 1 base from J, with 8 bases between. TCRdb reanalysed the RT-PCR reads using MiXCR and keeps one entry per CDR3 protein. Of about 410,000 distinct CDR3 sequences in the sample, roughly 17% were seen once. This rearrangement joins TRBV6-4 to TRBJ1-1; D call uncertain. The clonotype was recovered from a human donor who was either an allogeneic HSCT recipient or a stem cell or donor lymphocyte infusion donor (not recorded which). It is not recorded whose cells these are; they may come from a transplant donor. The source material was blood, either unsorted or a sorted T cell fraction (not recorded which). CDR3 amino acids: CASSSEGNTEAFF. The CDR3 DNA reads as TGTGCCAGCAGTTCGGAGGGGAACACTGAAGCTTTCTTT.